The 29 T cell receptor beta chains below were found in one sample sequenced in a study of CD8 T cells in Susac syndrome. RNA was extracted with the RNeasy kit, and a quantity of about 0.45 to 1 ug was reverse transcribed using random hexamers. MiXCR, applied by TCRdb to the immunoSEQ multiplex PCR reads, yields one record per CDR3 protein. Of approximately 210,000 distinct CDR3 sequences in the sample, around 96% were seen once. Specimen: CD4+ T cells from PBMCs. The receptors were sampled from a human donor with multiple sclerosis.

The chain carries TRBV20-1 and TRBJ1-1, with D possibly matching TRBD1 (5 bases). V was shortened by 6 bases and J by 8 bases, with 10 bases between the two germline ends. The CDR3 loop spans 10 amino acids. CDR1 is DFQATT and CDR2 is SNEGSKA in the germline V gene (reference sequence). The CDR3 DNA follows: TGCAGTGCGATCGACAGAGAAGCTTTCTTT. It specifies CSAIDREAFF.

The CDR3 region is CASSRQWRQFF. CDR3 coding DNA: TGTGCCAGCAGTCGACAGTGGAGGCAGTTCTTC. The V and J genes are TRBV28 and TRBJ2-1; D might be TRBD1 (5 bases). V was clipped by 5 bases and J by 12 bases, with 11 bases between them. Germline CDR1 MDHEN, CDR2 SYDVKM. The CDR3 consists of 11 residues.

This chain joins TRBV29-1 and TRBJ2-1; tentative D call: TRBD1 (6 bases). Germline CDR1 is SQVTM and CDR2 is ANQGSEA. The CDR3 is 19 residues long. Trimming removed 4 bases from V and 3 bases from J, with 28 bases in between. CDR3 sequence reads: CSVVEDVRGYPPRYNEQFF. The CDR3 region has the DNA TGCAGCGTTGTTGAAGACGTCAGGGGCTACCCCCCCCGCTACAATGAGCAGTTCTTC.

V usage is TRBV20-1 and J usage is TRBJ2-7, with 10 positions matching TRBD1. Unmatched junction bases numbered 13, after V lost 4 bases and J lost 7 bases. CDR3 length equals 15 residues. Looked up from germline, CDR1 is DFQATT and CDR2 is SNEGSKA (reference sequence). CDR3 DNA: TGCAGTGCTAATAATCCGGGACAGGGGATGGGAGAGCAGTACTTC. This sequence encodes CSANNPGQGMGEQYF.

CDR3 sequence (DNA): TGTGCCAGCAGTCTAAGGGGGCGAGGAGAGACCCAGTACTTC. Translation gives CASSLRGRGETQYF. The chain carries TRBV12-3 or TRBV12-4 and TRBJ2-5; TRBD1 aligns across 7 bases. This CDR3 region has 14 residues. Trimming cost V 5 bases and J 4 bases; bases outside gene matches: 7.

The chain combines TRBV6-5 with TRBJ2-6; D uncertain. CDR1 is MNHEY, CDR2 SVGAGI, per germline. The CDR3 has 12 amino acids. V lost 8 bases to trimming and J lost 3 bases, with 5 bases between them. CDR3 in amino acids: CASLGGANVLTF. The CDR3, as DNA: TGTGCCAGCTTAGGTGGGGCCAACGTCCTGACTTTC.

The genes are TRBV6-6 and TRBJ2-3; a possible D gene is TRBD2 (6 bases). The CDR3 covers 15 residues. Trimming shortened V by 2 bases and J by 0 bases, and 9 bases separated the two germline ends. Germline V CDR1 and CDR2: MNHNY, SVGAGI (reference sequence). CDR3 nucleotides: TGTGCCAGCAGTTACGGGACTCCTAGCACAGATACGCAGTATTTT. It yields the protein CASSYGTPSTDTQYF.

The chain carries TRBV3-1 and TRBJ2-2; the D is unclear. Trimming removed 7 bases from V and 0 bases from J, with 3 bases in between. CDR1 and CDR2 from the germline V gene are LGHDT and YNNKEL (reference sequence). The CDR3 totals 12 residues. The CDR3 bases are TGTGCCAGCAATCCGAACACCGGGGAGCTGTTTTTT. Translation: CASNPNTGELFF.

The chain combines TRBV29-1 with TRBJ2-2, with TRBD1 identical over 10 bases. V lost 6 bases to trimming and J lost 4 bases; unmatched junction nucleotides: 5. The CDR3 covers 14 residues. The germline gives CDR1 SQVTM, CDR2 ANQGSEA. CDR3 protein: CSVDRTGGTGELFF. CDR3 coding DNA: TGCAGCGTCGATAGGACAGGGGGCACCGGGGAGCTGTTTTTT.

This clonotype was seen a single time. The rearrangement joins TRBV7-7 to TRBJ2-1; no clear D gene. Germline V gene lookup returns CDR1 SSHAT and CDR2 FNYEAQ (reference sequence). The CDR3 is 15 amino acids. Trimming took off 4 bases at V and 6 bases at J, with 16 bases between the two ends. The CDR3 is CASSCCVGFANEQFF. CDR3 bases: TGTGCCAGCAGCTGCTGTGTGGGGTTCGCCAATGAGCAGTTCTTC.

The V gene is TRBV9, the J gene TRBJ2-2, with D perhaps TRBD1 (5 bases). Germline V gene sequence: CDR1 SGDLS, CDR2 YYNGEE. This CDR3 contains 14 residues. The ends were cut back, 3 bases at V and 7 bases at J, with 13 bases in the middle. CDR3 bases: TGTGCCAGCAGCGAGGCAGGGCGCGGCGGGGAGCTGTTTTTT. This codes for CASSEAGRGGELFF.

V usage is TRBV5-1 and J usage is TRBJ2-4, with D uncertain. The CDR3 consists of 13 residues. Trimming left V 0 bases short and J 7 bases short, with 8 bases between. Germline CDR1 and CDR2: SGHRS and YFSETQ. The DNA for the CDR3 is TGCGCCAGCAGCTTGGGGGTCGTGAACATTCAGTACTTC. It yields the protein CASSLGVVNIQYF.

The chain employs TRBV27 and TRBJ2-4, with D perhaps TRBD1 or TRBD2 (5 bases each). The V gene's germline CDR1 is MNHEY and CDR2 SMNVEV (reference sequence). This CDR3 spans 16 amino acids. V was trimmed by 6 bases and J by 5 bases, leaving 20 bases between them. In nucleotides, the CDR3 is TGTGCCAGCAGGCCCCGTCCGGGGCTCTTGGAAAACATTCAGTACTTC. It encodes CASRPRPGLLENIQYF.

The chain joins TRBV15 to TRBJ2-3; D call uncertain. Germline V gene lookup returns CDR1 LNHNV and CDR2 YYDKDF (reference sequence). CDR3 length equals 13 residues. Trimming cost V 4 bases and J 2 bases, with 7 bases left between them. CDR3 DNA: TGTGCCACCAGCAATGAGGACACAGATACGCAGTATTTT. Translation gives CATSNEDTDTQYF. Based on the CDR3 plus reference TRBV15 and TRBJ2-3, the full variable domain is DAMVIQNPRYQVTQFGKPVTLSCSQTLNHNVMYWYQQKSSQAPKLLFHYYDKDFNNEADTPDNFQSRRPNTSFCFLDIRSPGLGDTAMYLCATSNEDTDTQYFGPGTRLTVL.

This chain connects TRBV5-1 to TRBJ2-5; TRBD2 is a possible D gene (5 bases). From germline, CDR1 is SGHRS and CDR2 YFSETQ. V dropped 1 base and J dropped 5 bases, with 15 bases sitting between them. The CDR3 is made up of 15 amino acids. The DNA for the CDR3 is TGCGCCAGCAGCTTGAATCTTCTAGCTCATGAGACCCAGTACTTC. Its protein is CASSLNLLAHETQYF.

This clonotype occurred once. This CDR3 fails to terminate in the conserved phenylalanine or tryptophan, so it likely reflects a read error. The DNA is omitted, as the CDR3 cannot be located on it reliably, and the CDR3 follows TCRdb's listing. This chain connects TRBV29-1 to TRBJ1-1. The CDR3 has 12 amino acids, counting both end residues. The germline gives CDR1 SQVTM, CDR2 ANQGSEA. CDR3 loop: CSVGEWGLEAFL.

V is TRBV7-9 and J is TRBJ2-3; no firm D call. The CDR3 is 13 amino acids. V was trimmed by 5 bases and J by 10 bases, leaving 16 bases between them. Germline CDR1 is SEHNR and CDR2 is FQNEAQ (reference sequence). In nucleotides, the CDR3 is TGTGCCAGCAGCCCCAAGACCCAGGATCCGCAGTATTTT. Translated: CASSPKTQDPQYF.

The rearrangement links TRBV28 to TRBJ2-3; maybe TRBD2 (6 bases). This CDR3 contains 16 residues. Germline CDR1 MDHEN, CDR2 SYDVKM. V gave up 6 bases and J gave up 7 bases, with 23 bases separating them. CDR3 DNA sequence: TGTGCCAGCAGGAACAAAGGGACTTCTTATGGGCATACGCAGTATTTT. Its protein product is CASRNKGTSYGHTQYF.

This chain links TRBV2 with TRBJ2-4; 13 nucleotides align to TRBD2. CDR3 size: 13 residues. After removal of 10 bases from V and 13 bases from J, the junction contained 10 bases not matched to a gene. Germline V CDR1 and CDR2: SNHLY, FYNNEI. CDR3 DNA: TGTGCCACCGGAGGACTAGCGGGAGCGCAACAGTACTTC. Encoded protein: CATGGLAGAQQYF.

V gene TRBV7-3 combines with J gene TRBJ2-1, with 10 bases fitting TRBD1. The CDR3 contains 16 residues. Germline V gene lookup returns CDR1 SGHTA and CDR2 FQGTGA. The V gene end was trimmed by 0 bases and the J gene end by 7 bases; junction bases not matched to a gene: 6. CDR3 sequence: CASSLTRDRGRNEQFF. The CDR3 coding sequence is TGTGCCAGCAGCTTAACAAGGGACAGGGGAAGGAATGAGCAGTTCTTC.

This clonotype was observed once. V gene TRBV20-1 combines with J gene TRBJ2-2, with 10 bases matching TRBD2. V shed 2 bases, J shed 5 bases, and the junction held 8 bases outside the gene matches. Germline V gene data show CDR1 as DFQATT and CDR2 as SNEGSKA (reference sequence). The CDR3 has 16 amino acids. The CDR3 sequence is CSARSSGSYRTGELFF. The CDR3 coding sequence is TGCAGTGCTAGATCTAGCGGGAGTTATCGGACCGGGGAGCTGTTTTTT.

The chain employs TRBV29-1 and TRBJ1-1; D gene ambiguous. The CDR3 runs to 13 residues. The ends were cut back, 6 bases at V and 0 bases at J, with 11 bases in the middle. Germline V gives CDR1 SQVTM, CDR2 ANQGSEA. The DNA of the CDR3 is TGCAGCGTCCGTGCGGTCCTGAACACTGAAGCTTTCTTT. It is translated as CSVRAVLNTEAFF.

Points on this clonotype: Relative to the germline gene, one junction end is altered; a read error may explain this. The CDR3 loop is CSARVTNLVQSF. The CDR3 nucleotides are TGCAGTGCTAGAGTAACTAACTTGGTTCAGAGCTTC. The chain employs TRBV20-1 and TRBJ1-2; D is ambiguous. Germline V gene sequence: CDR1 DFQATT, CDR2 SNEGSKA (reference sequence). This CDR3 is 12 amino acids long.

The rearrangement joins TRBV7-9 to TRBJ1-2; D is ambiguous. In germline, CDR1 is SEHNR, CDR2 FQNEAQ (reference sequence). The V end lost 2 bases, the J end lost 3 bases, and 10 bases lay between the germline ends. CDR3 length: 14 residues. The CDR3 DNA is TGTGCCAGCAGCTTAATTACGGCCGACTATGGCTACACCTTC. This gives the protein CASSLITADYGYTF. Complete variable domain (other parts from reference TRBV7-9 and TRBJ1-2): DTGVSQNPRHKITKRGQNVTFRCDPISEHNRLYWYRQTLGQGPEFLTYFQNEAQLEKSRLLSDRFSAERPKGSFSTLEIQRTEQGDSAMYLCASSLITADYGYTFGSGTRLTVV.

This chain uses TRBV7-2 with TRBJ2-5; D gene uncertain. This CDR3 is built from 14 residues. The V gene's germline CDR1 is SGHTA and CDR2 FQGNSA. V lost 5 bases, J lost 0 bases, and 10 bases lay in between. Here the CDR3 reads CASSPSRYQETQYF. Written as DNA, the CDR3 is TGTGCCAGCAGCCCCAGCCGGTACCAAGAGACCCAGTACTTC.

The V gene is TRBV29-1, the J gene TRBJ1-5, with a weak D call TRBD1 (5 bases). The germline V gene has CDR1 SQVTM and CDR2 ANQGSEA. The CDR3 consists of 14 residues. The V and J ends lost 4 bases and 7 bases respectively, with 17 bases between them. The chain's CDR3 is CSVGDGRGNQPQHF. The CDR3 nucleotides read TGCAGCGTTGGGGACGGACGGGGGAACCAGCCCCAGCATTTT.

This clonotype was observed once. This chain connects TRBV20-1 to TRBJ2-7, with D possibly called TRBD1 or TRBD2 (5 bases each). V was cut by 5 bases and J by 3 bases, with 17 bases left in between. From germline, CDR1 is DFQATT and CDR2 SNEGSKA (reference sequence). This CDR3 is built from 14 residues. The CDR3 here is CSAQPRDEYYEQYF. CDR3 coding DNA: TGCAGTGCTCAGCCCCGGGACGAGTACTACGAGCAGTACTTC.

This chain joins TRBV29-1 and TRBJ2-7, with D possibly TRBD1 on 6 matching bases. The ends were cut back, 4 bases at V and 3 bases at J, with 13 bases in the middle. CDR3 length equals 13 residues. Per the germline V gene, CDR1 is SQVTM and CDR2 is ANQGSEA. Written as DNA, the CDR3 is TGCAGCGTTGGGCTGGGCAGGGGCTACGAGCAGTACTTC. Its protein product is CSVGLGRGYEQYF.

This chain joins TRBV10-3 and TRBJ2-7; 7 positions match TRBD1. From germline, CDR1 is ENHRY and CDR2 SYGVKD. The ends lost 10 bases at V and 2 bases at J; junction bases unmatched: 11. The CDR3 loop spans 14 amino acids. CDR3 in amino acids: CATTPGQQTYEQYF. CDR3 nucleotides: TGTGCCACAACGCCGGGACAGCAAACCTACGAGCAGTACTTC.